This T cell receptor (beta chain) was captured in a study of T cell responses to AZD1222 COVID-19 vaccine. Method: immunoSEQ multiplex PCR; TCRdb's copy keeps in-frame clones and lacks some. The data show around 81,000 clones, with 85% to 95% seen just once and 8% held by the top ten. Whole-study findings and limits: Clonal diversity was possibly underestimated, and the donors were mostly white British, with more females. Epitopes outside B.1.351 and B.1.1.7 mutated regions reportedly drew nearly half of spike TCRs. Repertoire sampling was restricted to post-peak T cell response timepoints.

V lost 7 bases and J lost 0, with 13 bases in between. Looked up from germline, CDR1 is MNHEY and CDR2 is SVGAGI. The CDR3 is 15 residues long. Samples with a second dose at about 4 or about 12 weeks were pooled together. On this clone itself: What it binds is not known.

The sequence came from an adult who received the AZD1222 COVID-19 vaccine. Source: peripheral blood, taken 28 days after the second AZD1222 dose. J is TRBJ1-5 and V is TRBV6-5; no firm D call. This CDR3 is CASTWTADSNQPQHF. The DNA of the CDR3 is TGTGCCAGCACCTGGACTGCCGATAGCAATCAGCCCCAGCATTTT.